The text below deals with one TCR beta chain. Researchers prepared the TCRbeta library using unique molecular identifiers, the study reports. TCRdb recomputed calls from the PCR reads with MiXCR, one row per CDR3 protein. The sample contains some 590,000 distinct CDR3 sequences, over 9.5% of which appear only once. This CDR3 spans 15 amino acids. Germline V gene data show CDR1 as SGHVS and CDR2 as FNYEAQ. V lost 3 bases to trimming and J lost 4 bases, with 15 bases between them. This entry comes from a study of T-cell reconstitution after alpha-beta-depleted transplantation in children. The sequenced sample was PBMCs from the stem cell graft donor, obtained from the stem cell graft. The rearrangement uses TRBV7-6 and TRBJ1-2; a possible D gene is TRBD1 (6 bases). This clonotype was sampled from a human donor who donated a stem cell graft to a child with acute myeloid leukemia. The CDR3 sequence is CASSLGGGRFYGYTF. In DNA, the CDR3 is TGTGCCAGCAGCTTGGGCGGGGGGCGCTTCTATGGCTACACCTTC.